This passage covers 9 T cell receptor beta chains from one sample sequenced in a study of T-cell memory formation after mild COVID-19. Each CDR3 protein gets one entry after TCRdb re-called the 5' RACE reads with MiXCR. This sample yields 400,000 to 500,000 distinct CDR3 sequences, of which 24% are seen a single time; about 10% belongs to the top ten. The sequenced sample consisted of PBMCs or a T cell subset sorted from them (not recorded which). The source of these receptors is an adult woman who had mild COVID-19 (a few samples of this study predate the infection). Cell type and time point are not known.

This clonotype was seen a few times. The chain carries TRBV7-3 and TRBJ1-1; D is perhaps TRBD1 (5 bases). Trimming removed 3 bases from V and 3 bases from J, with 14 bases in between. The CDR3 is made up of 15 amino acids. Germline V gene sequence: CDR1 SGHTA, CDR2 FQGTGA. The CDR3 nucleotides read TGTGCCAGCAGCTTGACAGTAGGGACGGACACTGAAGCTTTCTTT. Protein product: CASSLTVGTDTEAFF.

This chain connects TRBV12-3 or TRBV12-4 to TRBJ1-2; 12 nucleotides match TRBD1. The CDR3 is made up of 14 amino acids. With 6 bases clipped from V and 4 bases from J, the junction kept 3 bases outside the gene matches. The CDR3 nucleotides are TGTGCCAGCAGGGGACAGGGGGCGGGCTATGGCTACACCTTC. Translation gives CASRGQGAGYGYTF.

The V gene is TRBV20-1, the J gene TRBJ1-2; 7 nucleotides agree with TRBD1. CDR3 size: 9 residues. Germline-derived CDR1 and CDR2 are DFQATT and SNEGSKA (reference sequence). The CDR3 loop is CRTGYGYTF. The CDR3 nucleotides read TGCAGGACAGGGTATGGCTACACCTTC.

In this sample, this clonotype turned up many times. This rearrangement joins TRBV20-1 to TRBJ2-7; TRBD1 matches 8 bases. The CDR3 is 17 residues long. CDR1 is DFQATT, CDR2 SNEGSKA, per germline (reference sequence). The V gene end was trimmed by 6 bases and the J gene end by 3 bases; junction bases not matched to a gene: 19. The CDR3, as DNA: TGCAGTGCAACCACCGAGACAGGGGATTTTTTCAGCTACGAGCAGTACTTC. This translates into CSATTETGDFFSYEQYF.

The J gene is TRBJ2-7, the V gene TRBV27; a weak D match, TRBD2 (6 bases). V lost 5 bases and J lost 3, with 14 bases in between. Germline V gene sequence: CDR1 MNHEY, CDR2 SMNVEV (reference sequence). The CDR3 has 14 residues. CDR3 amino acids: CASSPGRTIYEQYF. Here the CDR3 DNA reads TGTGCCAGCAGTCCAGGGAGGACAATCTACGAGCAGTACTTC.

The chain links TRBV3-1 to TRBJ1-1; the match to TRBD1 covers 8 bases. Germline CDR1 reads LGHDT; CDR2 reads YNNKEL (reference sequence). Trimming removed 4 bases from V and 4 bases from J; junction bases left unmatched: 8. The CDR3 runs 15 residues. In nucleotides, the CDR3 is TGTGCCAGCAGCCGGCAGGGGGCACGAGGCACTGAAGCTTTCTTT. This translates into CASSRQGARGTEAFF.

The V call is TRBV9, the J call TRBJ2-7, with TRBD2 matching 14 bases. The CDR3 covers 18 residues. J lost 0 bases, V lost 2 bases, and 7 bases had no gene match. Per germline, CDR1 SGDLS and CDR2 YYNGEE. CDR3: CASSVGTSGRGVSYEQYF. CDR3 bases: TGTGCCAGCAGCGTCGGGACTAGCGGGAGAGGGGTCTCCTACGAGCAGTACTTC. Complete variable domain (other parts from reference TRBV9 and TRBJ2-7): DSGVTQTPKHLITATGQRVTLRCSPRSGDLSVYWYQQSLDQGLQFLIQYYNGEERAKGNILERFSAQQFPDLHSELNLSSLELGDSALYFCASSVGTSGRGVSYEQYFGPGTRLTVT.

This clonotype was detected a few times. The rearrangement links TRBV30 to TRBJ1-6; 7 bases are a match to TRBD1. The CDR3 covers 14 residues. V lost 4 bases, J lost 7 bases, and 7 bases stayed unmatched. Germline CDR1 GTSNPN, CDR2 SVGIG (reference sequence). The CDR3 loop is CAWTTGDGNSPLHF. CDR3 nucleotides: TGTGCCTGGACTACAGGGGATGGAAATTCACCCCTCCACTTT.

Only one count was recorded for this clonotype. This chain links TRBV7-9 with TRBJ2-7, with TRBD1 as a possible D gene (7 bases). Trimming left V 1 base short and J 6 bases short, with 13 bases between. Per germline, CDR1 SEHNR and CDR2 FQNEAQ (reference sequence). The CDR3 length is 14 residues. Here the CDR3 reads CASSLDRGLSEQYF. CDR3 in DNA: TGTGCCAGCAGCTTAGACAGGGGACTCTCCGAGCAGTACTTC.